One sample yielded the 5 T cell receptor beta chains listed below, sequenced in a study of T cells in Graves' hyperthyroidism and ophthalmopathy. The investigators amplified TCR beta CDR3 regions from RNA transcripts. Using the HTBI primer set, a first-round RT-PCR was run on the TCR CDR3. TCRdb re-called the multiplex PCR reads with MiXCR, one entry per CDR3 protein. Of about 640,000 distinct CDR3 sequences listed, about 45% were seen once; the top ten hold approximately 6.8%. The specimen was peripheral blood or thyroid tissue (not recorded which). Receptors originate from an adult man with Graves' disease, either hyperthyroidism or ophthalmopathy (not recorded which).

To note about this clonotype: Mismatch with germline at one junction end may stem from a read error. The chain recombines TRBV7-9 with TRBJ2-5; TRBD2 matches 10 bases. CDR3 length: 15 amino acids. Germline V gene data show CDR1 as SEHNR and CDR2 as FQNEAQ (reference sequence). The CDR3 DNA is TGCGCCAGCAGCTTTATAGCGGGGGGCCAAGAGACCCAGTACTTC. Amino acid sequence: CASSFIAGGQETQYF.

This clonotype was seen a handful of times. One junction end disagrees with the germline gene, perhaps due to a read error. The chain's CDR3 is CARSVGVSRGEETQYF. CDR3 sequence (DNA): TGTGCCAGAAGCGTAGGTGTGAGCAGGGGTGAGGAGACCCAGTACTTC. V usage is TRBV9 and J usage is TRBJ2-5, with D tentatively TRBD1 (6 bases). This CDR3 has 16 residues. The germline CDR1 and CDR2 sequences are SGDLS and YYNGEE.

Turning to this clonotype: Being one base from a much bigger clone, this may be a read error. The V gene is TRBV7-8, the J gene TRBJ2-5; a weak D match, TRBD2 (5 bases). The length of the CDR3 is 11 residues. Between the trimmed V and J ends, which lost 4 bases and 9 bases, there was a span of 9 bases. The germline V gene has CDR1 SGHVS and CDR2 FQNEAQ. The CDR3 loop is CASSSLEAQYF. The CDR3 region has the DNA TGTGCCAGCAGCTCCCTGGAGGCCCAGTACTTC.

The sample holds a few counts of this clonotype. The rearrangement uses TRBV10-1 and TRBJ2-7; D ambiguous. Germline V lookup: CDR1 WNHNN, CDR2 SYGVQD (reference sequence). The CDR3 sequence is 13 residues long. V was pared by 3 bases and J by 7 bases, with 13 bases between. CDR3 nucleotides: TGCGCCAGCAGTGAAGATGCTTTTGGGGAGCAGTACTTC. Protein: CASSEDAFGEQYF.

This clonotype has ten or more counts. The chain is built from TRBV10-3 and TRBJ2-5; 10 bases align to TRBD1. This CDR3 contains 14 residues. In germline, CDR1 is ENHRY, CDR2 SYGVKD. With 6 bases clipped from V and 2 bases from J, the junction kept 3 bases outside the gene matches. This CDR3 is CAISTDRGQETQYF. The CDR3 region has the DNA TGTGCCATCAGCACGGACAGGGGGCAAGAGACCCAGTACTTC.